This T cell receptor (beta chain) was found in a study of beta chain features in type 1 diabetes. Study observations and caveats: Unsettled here was the matter of whether HLA type influences TCRB rearrangement. Type 1 diabetes patients had TCRB CDR3s that were shorter (moderately but significantly so) in all four CD4+ subsets.

V lost 10 bases, J lost 5 bases, and 8 bases lay in between. The CDR3 has 11 residues. The germline V gene encodes CDR1 ENHRY and CDR2 SYGVKD. Concerning this clone: Its antigen is as yet unknown.

Stem cell-like memory, regulatory, central memory and naive CD4+ cells were sorted via CD45RO/CCR7/CD25/CD127/CD95/CD27. Reverse transcription of all isolated RNA meant that expressed TCRB transcripts were sequenced. Samples of naive, central memory and regulatory T cells yielded a mean of about 3.8 million reads. The method was immunoSEQ multiplex PCR; TCRdb's version includes in-frame clones alone and lacks a portion of them. This table has 500,000 to 650,000 clones, around 12% appearing once. The chain is built from TRBV10-3 and TRBJ2-2; a possible D gene is TRBD1 (5 bases). The sequencing input was naive CD4+ T cells from blood. This sequence originates from a man aged 30 to 45 with type 1 diabetes. The CDR3 is CASQGTGELFF. CDR3 bases: TGTGCCAGCCAGGGTACCGGGGAGCTGTTTTTT.